Given below is one TCR beta chain in context. This entry is derived from a study of T-cell memory formation after mild COVID-19. 5'RACE with constant-segment primers yielded barcoded, UMI-tagged TCR alpha and TCR beta cDNA libraries. TCRdb itself ran the 5' RACE reads through MiXCR, one entry per CDR3 protein. The sample has fewer than 700,000 distinct CDR3 sequences, under 20% seen once. The sequenced material came from PBMCs or a T cell subset sorted from them (not recorded which). The TCR sequence derives from an adult woman who had mild COVID-19 (a few samples of this study predate the infection). Cell type and time point are not known.

CDR3 DNA: TGTGCCAGCAGTTCAGGGACAAATAGAGGCTACACCTTC. Encoded protein: CASSSGTNRGYTF. The chain is built from TRBV28 and TRBJ1-2, with D maybe TRBD1 (6 bases). Germline CDR1 is MDHEN and CDR2 is SYDVKM. This CDR3 has 13 residues. V was trimmed by 4 bases and J by 8 bases, leaving 14 bases between them.